The present TCR beta chain was sequenced within a study of blood T cell repertoires in COVID-19. CDR1 is MDHEN and CDR2 is SYDVKM in the germline V gene. CDR3 length: 13 amino acids. V shed 7 bases and J shed 7 bases, with 16 bases lying between them. Authors' data handling: Estimation of nucleated cell counts was performed using reference gene primer amplification. The data were produced by immunoSEQ multiplex PCR, yet TCRdb's version contains in-frame clones alone and is incomplete. The D gene and trimming were derived from the DNA, and the V and J assignments and clone size from that table. The table shows 400,000 or so clones, with more than 85% occurring only once.

This TCR was recovered from a human donor in a cohort sampled during active COVID-19. Sequenced material: peripheral blood. The J gene is TRBJ1-2, the V gene TRBV28; maybe TRBD1 (5 bases). DNA of the CDR3: TGTGCCAGCAAATTAGGACATTTTCGTGGCTACACCTTC. Protein sequence: CASKLGHFRGYTF.